This is a list of T cell receptor beta chains from one sample in a study of early stage breast cancer tumors. Produced via immunoSEQ multiplex PCR; TCRdb's table is partial and in-frame only. The repertoire holds about 9,100 clones, with 60% to 65% as singletons. The specimen sequenced was breast tumor tissue. Receptors originate from a person in their 60s with breast cancer. CDR3s include the opening cysteine and the closing phenylalanine or tryptophan. The D gene is left open where the match is weak. Clone size is not always given. Where it is, it says once, few, many or a class for expanded clones.

j_call	d_call	v_call	clone_size	cdr3_nt	cdr3_aa
TRBJ1-5	.	TRBV6-1	.	TGTGCCAGCAGTGGGTGGGGGAACCAGCATTTT	CASSGWGNQHF
TRBJ1-4	TRBD1	TRBV5-4	once	TGTGCCAGCAGCTTGGGGCCACAGGGGGTTCAACAAGAAAAACTGTTTTTT	CASSLGPQGVQQEKLFF
TRBJ2-7	.	TRBV11-2	.	TGTGCCAGCAGCTCCGACAATCTGGAGCAGTACTTC	CASSSDNLEQYF
TRBJ2-2	.	TRBV11-2	once	TGTGCCAGCACCCTGGAGATCATAGGGGGGCGCCGCACCGGGGAGCTGTTTTTT	CASTLEIIGGRRTGELFF
TRBJ2-3	.	TRBV27	once	TGTGCCAGCAGTTTATCGAAGGCCTCAGATACGCAGTATTTT	CASSLSKASDTQYF
TRBJ2-1	TRBD2	TRBV28	.	TGTGCCAGCAGCAGAACTAGCGCCCTATACAATGAGCAGTTCTTC	CASSRTSALYNEQFF
TRBJ2-1	.	TRBV5-1	.	TGCGCCAGCAGCGCACCGGGACACTTCTCTGATGAGCAGTTCTTC	CASSAPGHFSDEQFF
TRBJ1-4	.	TRBV28	.	TGTGCCAGCAGTCCACCCCGGCCCGAAAAACTGTTTTTT	CASSPPRPEKLFF
TRBJ2-6	.	TRBV7-9	.	TGTGCCAGCAGCTCCGGAGGAGGGCGTGCCTCTGGGGCCAACGTCCTGACTTTC	CASSSGGGRASGANVLTF
TRBJ2-1	.	TRBV6-1	.	TGTGCCAGCAGTGCCGTAACTGGAAATGAGCAGTTCTTC	CASSAVTGNEQFF
TRBJ1-1	.	TRBV9	.	TGTGCCAGCAGTATGGGAATGGGGGAAGCTTTCTTT	CASSMGMGEAFF
TRBJ1-4	.	TRBV5-6	.	TGTGCCAGCAGCTACATATCGGCTAATGAAAAACTGTTTTTT	CASSYISANEKLFF
TRBJ2-3	TRBD2	TRBV7-9	.	TGTGCCAGCAGCGCGACTAGCGGCGCAGATACGCAGTATTTT	CASSATSGADTQYF
TRBJ1-1	TRBD1	TRBV27	.	TGTGCCAGCAGTTTATTGGGACAGGGGACACCTTTCTTT	CASSLLGQGTPFF
TRBJ2-7	TRBD1	TRBV4-2	.	TGTGCCAGCAGCCAAGCGGACAGGTCCTACGAGCAGTACTTC	CASSQADRSYEQYF
TRBJ2-1	.	TRBV5-1	.	TGCGCCAGCAGCTTGGTGGGGGTCGATGAGCAGTTCTTC	CASSLVGVDEQFF
TRBJ2-3	.	TRBV29-1	.	TGCAGCGCCTACACAGATACGCAGTATTTT	CSAYTDTQYF
TRBJ1-1	.	TRBV6-1	once	TGTGCCAGCAGTGAAGATGGCAGGAGGAACACTGAAGCTTTCTTT	CASSEDGRRNTEAFF
TRBJ2-3	TRBD2	TRBV19	.	TGTGCCAGTAGTCGTAGCGGGAGCGGAGATACGCAGTATTTT	CASSRSGSGDTQYF
TRBJ2-5	.	TRBV6-1	.	TGTGCCAGCAGTCGGGACGCGGAGACCCAGTACTTC	CASSRDAETQYF
TRBJ2-3	TRBD2	TRBV2	.	TGTGCCAGTCGGGGGGGGTCGCCCACAGATACGCAGTATTTT	CASRGGSPTDTQYF
TRBJ1-5	.	TRBV11-3	once	TGTGCCAGCAGCTTTGGGCAGCCCCAGCATTTT	CASSFGQPQHF
TRBJ1-3	TRBD1	TRBV6-6	.	TGTGCCAGCAGTAGGGACAGCAGCTCTGGAAACACCATATATTTT	CASSRDSSSGNTIYF
TRBJ1-4	.	TRBV13	once	TGTGCCAGCAGCCTGAGGGGGATTACTGAAAAACTGTTTTTT	CASSLRGITEKLFF
TRBJ1-1	.	TRBV18	.	TGTGCCAGCTCCCTAGGGGACACTGAAGCTTTCTTT	CASSLGDTEAFF
TRBJ1-6	.	TRBV7-8	.	TGTGCCAGCAGCTTAGTGGAGGGGAACTATAATTCACCCCTCCACTTT	CASSLVEGNYNSPLHF
TRBJ1-3	.	TRBV5-1	once	TGCGCCAGCAGCTTGGAGGTCAGGAGCTCTGGAAACACCATATATTTT	CASSLEVRSSGNTIYF
TRBJ1-1	.	TRBV18	.	TGTGCCAGCTCACCACGGGAGGGTAAGACGGCTGAAGCTTTCTTT	CASSPREGKTAEAFF
TRBJ2-5	TRBD2	TRBV4-1	.	TGCGCCAGCAGCCACTCTACTAGCGGGAGACAGACCCAGTACTTC	CASSHSTSGRQTQYF
TRBJ2-7	.	TRBV10-3	.	TGTGCCATCAGCCGGGACATCGGCTCCTACGAGCAGTACTTC	CAISRDIGSYEQYF
TRBJ2-5	.	TRBV19	medium-sized	TGTGCCAGTAGCCGGGAAGAGACCCAGTACTTC	CASSREETQYF
TRBJ2-7	.	TRBV27	medium-sized	TGTGCCAGCAGTTTTCCAGGGAGCGAGCAGTACTTC	CASSFPGSEQYF
TRBJ2-5	.	TRBV28	.	TGTGCCAGCAGTTTAGAGGGGGAGACCCAGTACTTC	CASSLEGETQYF
TRBJ2-1	.	TRBV7-8	few	TGTGCCAGCAGCTTAGTAGTGGGGACGGGCTACAATGAGCAGTTCTTC	CASSLVVGTGYNEQFF
TRBJ2-7	.	TRBV2	few	TGTGCCAGCAGTGATTTGGACACTTCCTACGAGCAGTACTTC	CASSDLDTSYEQYF
TRBJ2-2	.	TRBV2	.	TGTGCCACCGCCAGCTCGACTAGACAAACCGGGGAGCTGTTTTTT	CATASSTRQTGELFF
TRBJ1-1	.	TRBV5-1	.	TGCGCCAGCGGCACCCGAATGGGGCAGCTGGGAACTGAAGCTTTCTTT	CASGTRMGQLGTEAFF
TRBJ1-6	.	TRBV11-3	.	TGTGCCAGCAGCCAGAACAGATTATCACCCCTCCACTTT	CASSQNRLSPLHF
TRBJ1-3	.	TRBV23-1	.	TGCGCCAGCAGTCAATATGCGGGATACTCTGGAAACACCATATATTTT	CASSQYAGYSGNTIYF